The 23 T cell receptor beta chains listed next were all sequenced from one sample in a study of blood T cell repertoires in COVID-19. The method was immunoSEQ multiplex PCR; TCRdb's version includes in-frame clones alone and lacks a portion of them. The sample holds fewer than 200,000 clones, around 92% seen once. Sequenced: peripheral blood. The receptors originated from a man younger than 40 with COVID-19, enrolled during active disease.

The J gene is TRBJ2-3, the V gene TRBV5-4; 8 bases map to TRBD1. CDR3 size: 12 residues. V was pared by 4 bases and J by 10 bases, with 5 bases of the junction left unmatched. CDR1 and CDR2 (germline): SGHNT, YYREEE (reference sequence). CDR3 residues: CASSTQGASQYF. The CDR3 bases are TGTGCCAGCAGCACCCAGGGGGCCTCGCAGTATTTT.

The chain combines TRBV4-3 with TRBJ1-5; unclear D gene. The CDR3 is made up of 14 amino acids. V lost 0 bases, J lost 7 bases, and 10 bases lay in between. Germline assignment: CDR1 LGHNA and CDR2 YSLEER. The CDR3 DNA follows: TGCGCCAGCAGCCAAGATGGGTCCGGGCAGCCCCAGCATTTT. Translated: CASSQDGSGQPQHF.

The CDR3 region is CASSKLTGDTIYF. The CDR3 DNA sequence: TGTGCCAGCAGTAAGTTGACAGGAGACACCATATATTTT. The V and J genes are TRBV2 and TRBJ1-3, with D possibly matching TRBD1 (6 bases). Germline values: CDR1 SNHLY, CDR2 FYNNEI. V lost 5 bases to trimming and J lost 8 bases, with 13 bases between them. This CDR3 is built from 13 residues.

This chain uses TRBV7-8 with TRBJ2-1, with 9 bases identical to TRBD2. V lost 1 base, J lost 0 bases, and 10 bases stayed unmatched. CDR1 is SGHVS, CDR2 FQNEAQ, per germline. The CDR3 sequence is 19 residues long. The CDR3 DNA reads TGTGCCAGCAGCTTAGGGGGCCAGCGGGAGGCTAGCTCCTACAATGAGCAGTTCTTC. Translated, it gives CASSLGGQREASSYNEQFF. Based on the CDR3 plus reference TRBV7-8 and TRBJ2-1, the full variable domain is GAGVSQSPRYKVAKRGQDVALRCDPISGHVSLFWYQQALGQGPEFLTYFQNEAQLDKSGLPSDRFFAERPEGSVSTLKIQRTQQEDSAVYLCASSLGGQREASSYNEQFFGPGTRLTVL.

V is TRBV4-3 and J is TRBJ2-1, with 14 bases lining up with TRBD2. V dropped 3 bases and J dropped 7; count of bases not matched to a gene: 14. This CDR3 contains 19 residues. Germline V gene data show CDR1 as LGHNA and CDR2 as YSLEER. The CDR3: CASSQGTSGSIAGVNEQFF. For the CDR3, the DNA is TGCGCCAGCAGCCAGGGGACTAGCGGGAGTATAGCGGGTGTAAATGAGCAGTTCTTC.

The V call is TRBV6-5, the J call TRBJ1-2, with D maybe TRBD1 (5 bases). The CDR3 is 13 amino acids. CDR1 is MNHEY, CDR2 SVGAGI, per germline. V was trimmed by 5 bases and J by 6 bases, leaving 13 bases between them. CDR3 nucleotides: TGTGCCAGCAGTCGGGGGGTAGTCGATGGCTACACCTTC. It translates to CASSRGVVDGYTF.

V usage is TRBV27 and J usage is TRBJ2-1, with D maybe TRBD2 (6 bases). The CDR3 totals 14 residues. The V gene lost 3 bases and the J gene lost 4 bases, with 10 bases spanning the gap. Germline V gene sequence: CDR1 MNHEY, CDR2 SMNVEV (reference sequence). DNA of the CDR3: TGTGCCAGCAGTTTTCCGGGGGATTACAATGAGCAGTTCTTC. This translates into CASSFPGDYNEQFF.

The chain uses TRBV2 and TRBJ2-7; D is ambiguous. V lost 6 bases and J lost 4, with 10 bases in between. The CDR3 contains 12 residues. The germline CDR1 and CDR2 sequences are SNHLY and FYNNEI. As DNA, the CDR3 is TGTGCCAGCAGCCCTATCCCATACGAGCAGTACTTC. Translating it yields CASSPIPYEQYF.

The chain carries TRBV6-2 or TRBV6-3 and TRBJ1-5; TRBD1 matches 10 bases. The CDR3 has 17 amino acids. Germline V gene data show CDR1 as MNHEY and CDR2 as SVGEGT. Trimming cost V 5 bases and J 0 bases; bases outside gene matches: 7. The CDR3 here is CASSPPGQGNSNQPQHF. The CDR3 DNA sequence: TGTGCCAGCAGTCCCCCGGGACAGGGGAATAGCAATCAGCCCCAGCATTTT.

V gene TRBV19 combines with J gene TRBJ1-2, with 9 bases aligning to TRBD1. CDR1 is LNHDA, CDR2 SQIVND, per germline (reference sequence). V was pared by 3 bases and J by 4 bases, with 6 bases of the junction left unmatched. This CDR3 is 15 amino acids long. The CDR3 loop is CASSIVDRGTYGYTF. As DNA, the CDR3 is TGTGCCAGTAGTATCGTGGACAGGGGTACCTATGGCTACACCTTC. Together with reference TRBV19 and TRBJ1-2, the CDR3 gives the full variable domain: DGGITQSPKYLFRKEGQNVTLSCEQNLNHDAMYWYRQDPGQGLRLIYYSQIVNDFQKGDIAEGYSVSREKKESFPLTVTSAQKNPTAFYLCASSIVDRGTYGYTFGSGTRLTVV.

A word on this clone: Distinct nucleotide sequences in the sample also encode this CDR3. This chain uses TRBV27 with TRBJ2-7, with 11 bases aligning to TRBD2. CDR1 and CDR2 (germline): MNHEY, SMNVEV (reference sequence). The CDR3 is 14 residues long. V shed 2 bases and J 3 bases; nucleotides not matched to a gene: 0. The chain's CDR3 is CASSLTSGGYEQYF. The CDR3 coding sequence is TGTGCCAGCAGTTTAACTAGCGGGGGCTACGAGCAGTACTTC.

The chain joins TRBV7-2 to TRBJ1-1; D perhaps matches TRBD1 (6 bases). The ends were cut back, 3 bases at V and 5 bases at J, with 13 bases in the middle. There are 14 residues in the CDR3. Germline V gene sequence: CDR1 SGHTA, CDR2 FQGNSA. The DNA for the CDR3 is TGTGCCAGCAGCTTCGCAGGGGTTGGGACTGAAGCTTTCTTT. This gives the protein CASSFAGVGTEAFF. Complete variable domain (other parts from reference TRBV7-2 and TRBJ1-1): GAGVSQSPSNKVTEKGKDVELRCDPISGHTALYWYRQSLGQGLEFLIYFQGNSAPDKSGLPSDRFSAERTGGSVSTLTIQRTQQEDSAVYLCASSFAGVGTEAFFGQGTRLTVV.

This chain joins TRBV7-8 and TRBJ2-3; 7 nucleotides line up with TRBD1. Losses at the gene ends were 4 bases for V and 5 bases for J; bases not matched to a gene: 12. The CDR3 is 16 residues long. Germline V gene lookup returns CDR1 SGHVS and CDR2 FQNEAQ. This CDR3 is CASSSSLTGFGDTQYF. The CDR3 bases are TGTGCCAGCAGCTCTAGCTTGACAGGGTTTGGAGATACGCAGTATTTT.

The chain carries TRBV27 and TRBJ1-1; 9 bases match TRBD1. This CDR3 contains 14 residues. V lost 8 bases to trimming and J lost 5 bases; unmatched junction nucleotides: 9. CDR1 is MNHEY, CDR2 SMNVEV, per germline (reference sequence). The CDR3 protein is CASGKTGGSTEAFF. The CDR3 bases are TGTGCCAGCGGAAAAACAGGGGGCTCTACTGAAGCTTTCTTT.

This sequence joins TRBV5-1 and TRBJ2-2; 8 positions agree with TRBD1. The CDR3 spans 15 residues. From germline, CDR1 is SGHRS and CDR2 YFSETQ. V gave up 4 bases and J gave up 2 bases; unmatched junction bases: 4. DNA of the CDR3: TGCGCCAGCAGCCGGACAGGGACAAACACCGGGGAGCTGTTTTTT. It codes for CASSRTGTNTGELFF. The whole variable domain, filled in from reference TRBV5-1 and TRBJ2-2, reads KAGVTQTPRYLIKTRGQQVTLSCSPISGHRSVSWYQQTPGQGLQFLFEYFSETQRNKGNFPGRFSGRQFSNSRSEMNVSTLELGDSALYLCASSRTGTNTGELFFGEGSRLTVL.

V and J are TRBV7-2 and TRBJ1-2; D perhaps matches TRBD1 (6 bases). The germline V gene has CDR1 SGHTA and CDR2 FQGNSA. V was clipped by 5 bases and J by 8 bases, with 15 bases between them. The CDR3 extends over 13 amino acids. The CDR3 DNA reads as TGTGCCAGCAGCCCTAGGACAGACCGCGGCTACACCTTC. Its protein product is CASSPRTDRGYTF.

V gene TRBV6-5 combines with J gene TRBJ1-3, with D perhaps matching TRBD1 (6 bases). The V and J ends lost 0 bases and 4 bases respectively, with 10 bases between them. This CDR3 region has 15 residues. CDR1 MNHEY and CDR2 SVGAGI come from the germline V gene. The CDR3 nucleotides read TGTGCCAGCAGTTACTCGGGCAGGGGAGGAAACACCATATATTTT. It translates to CASSYSGRGGNTIYF.

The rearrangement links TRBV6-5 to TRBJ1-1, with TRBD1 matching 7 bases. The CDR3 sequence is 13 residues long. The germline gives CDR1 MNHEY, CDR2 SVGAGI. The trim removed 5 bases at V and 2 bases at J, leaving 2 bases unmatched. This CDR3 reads CASSRTGNTEAFF. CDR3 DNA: TGTGCCAGCAGTCGGACAGGAAACACTGAAGCTTTCTTT.

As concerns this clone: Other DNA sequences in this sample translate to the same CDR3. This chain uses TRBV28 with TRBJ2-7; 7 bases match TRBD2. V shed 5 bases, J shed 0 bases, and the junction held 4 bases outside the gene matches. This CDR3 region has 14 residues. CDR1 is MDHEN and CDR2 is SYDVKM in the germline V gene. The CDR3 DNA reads TGTGCCAGCAGTCCTAGCGGCAGCTCCTACGAGCAGTACTTC. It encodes CASSPSGSSYEQYF.

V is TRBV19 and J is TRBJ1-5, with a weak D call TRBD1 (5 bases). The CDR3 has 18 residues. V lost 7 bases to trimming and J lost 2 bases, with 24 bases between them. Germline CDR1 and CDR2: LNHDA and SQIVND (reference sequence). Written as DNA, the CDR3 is TGTGCCAGTAATATCCTGTTGGGGACTGGCGGTCGCAATCAGCCCCAGCATTTT. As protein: CASNILLGTGGRNQPQHF.

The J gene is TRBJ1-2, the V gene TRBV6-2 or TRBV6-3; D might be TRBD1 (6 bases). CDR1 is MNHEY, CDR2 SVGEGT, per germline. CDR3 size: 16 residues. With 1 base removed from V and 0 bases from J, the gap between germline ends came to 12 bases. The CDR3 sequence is CASSYFRGPTNYGYTF. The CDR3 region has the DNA TGTGCCAGCAGTTACTTCAGGGGCCCAACTAACTATGGCTACACCTTC.

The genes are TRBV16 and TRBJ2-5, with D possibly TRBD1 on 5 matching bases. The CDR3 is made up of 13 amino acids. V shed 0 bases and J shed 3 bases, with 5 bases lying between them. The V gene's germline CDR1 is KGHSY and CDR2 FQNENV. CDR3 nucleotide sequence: TGTGCCAGCAGCCAATCGACAGAAGAGACCCAGTACTTC. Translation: CASSQSTEETQYF. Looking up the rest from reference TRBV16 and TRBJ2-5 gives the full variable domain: GEEVAQTPKHLVRGEGQKAKLYCAPIKGHSYVFWYQQVLKNEFKFLISFQNENVFDETGMPKERFSAKCLPNSPCSLEIQATKLEDSAVYFCASSQSTEETQYFGPGTRLLVL.

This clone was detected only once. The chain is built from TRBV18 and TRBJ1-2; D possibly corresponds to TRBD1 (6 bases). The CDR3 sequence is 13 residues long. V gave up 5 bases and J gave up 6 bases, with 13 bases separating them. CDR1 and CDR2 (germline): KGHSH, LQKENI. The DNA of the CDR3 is TGTGCCAGCTCAGTACAGGGCGGAGATGGCTACACCTTC. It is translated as CASSVQGGDGYTF.